Listed here are 24 T cell receptor beta chains from one sample, sequenced in a study of control samples from healthy donors and cancer patients. Produced via immunoSEQ multiplex PCR; TCRdb's table is partial and in-frame only. The table records about 76,000 clones, roughly 90% of them present only once. The material sequenced was PBMCs. These receptors all stem from a woman in her forties or fifties with colorectal cancer.

The genes are TRBV6-4 and TRBJ2-2; tentatively, D is TRBD2 (5 bases). This CDR3 is 14 amino acids long. The germline V gene has CDR1 MRHNA and CDR2 SNTAGT. Trimming stripped 4 bases from V and 5 bases from J, with 11 bases between. CDR3 DNA: TGTGCCAGCAGTGCCCAACTAGGAACCGGGGAGCTGTTTTTT. This gives the protein CASSAQLGTGELFF.

The rearrangement uses TRBV12-3 or TRBV12-4 and TRBJ2-7, with 8 bases that match TRBD1. The J segment lost 3 bases and the V segment lost 5 bases, leaving 3 bases of the junction unmatched. The CDR3 contains 13 residues. The CDR3 is CASSRQGLYEQYV. The DNA of the CDR3 is TGTGCCAGCAGTAGACAGGGGCTCTACGAGCAGTACGTC.

The V and J genes are TRBV19 and TRBJ1-2, with a tentative D call TRBD1 (6 bases). The CDR3 contains 14 residues. The germline CDR1 and CDR2 sequences are LNHDA and SQIVND (reference sequence). Deletions cut 4 bases from V and 2 bases from J, with 11 bases between. This CDR3 is CASSTGVANYGYTF. The CDR3 DNA sequence: TGTGCCAGTAGTACAGGGGTAGCGAACTATGGCTACACCTTC.

The chain links TRBV27 to TRBJ1-5; D not certain. V was trimmed by 5 bases and J by 6 bases, leaving 11 bases between them. This CDR3 has 13 amino acids. Germline assignment: CDR1 MNHEY and CDR2 SMNVEV (reference sequence). CDR3 DNA sequence: TGTGCCAGCAGTCTACGGCGGTTTCAGCCCCAGCATTTT. It specifies CASSLRRFQPQHF.

This chain links TRBV7-2 with TRBJ2-3, with D uncertain. Germline loops: CDR1 SGHTA, CDR2 FQGNSA. The V end lost 3 bases, the J end lost 2 bases, and 9 bases lay between the germline ends. This CDR3 region has 14 residues. The CDR3 spells CASSFAGFTDTQYF. In DNA, the CDR3 is TGTGCCAGCAGCTTTGCAGGATTCACAGATACGCAGTATTTT.

This sequence joins TRBV6-4 and TRBJ2-1; a weak D match, TRBD1 (7 bases). Germline V gene lookup returns CDR1 MRHNA and CDR2 SNTAGT. Trimming took 4 bases from V and 9 from J, leaving 16 bases between them. The CDR3 covers 14 residues. This chain's CDR3 is CASSVIGGGSEQFF. CDR3 nucleotide sequence: TGTGCCAGCAGTGTAATAGGAGGGGGCAGTGAGCAGTTCTTC.

This clone came up a few times. V gene TRBV7-7 combines with J gene TRBJ2-3; 8 bases are shared with TRBD2. This CDR3 has 14 amino acids. The germline V gene has CDR1 SSHAT and CDR2 FNYEAQ (reference sequence). The V gene end was trimmed by 5 bases and the J gene end by 4 bases; junction bases not matched to a gene: 5. CDR3 amino acids: CASSLSGAADTQYF. In DNA, the CDR3 is TGTGCCAGCAGCCTTAGCGGGGCGGCAGATACGCAGTATTTT.

This rearrangement joins TRBV5-1 to TRBJ2-2, with D perhaps matching TRBD2 (7 bases). Germline V gene data show CDR1 as SGHRS and CDR2 as YFSETQ. Trimming stripped 4 bases from V and 4 bases from J, with 14 bases between. There are 15 residues in the CDR3. CDR3 sequence reads: CASSPREGGTGELFF. CDR3 DNA: TGCGCCAGCAGCCCCAGGGAGGGGGGCACCGGGGAGCTGTTTTTT.

On this clone itself: Other nucleotide sequences from this sample produce the same CDR3. The rearrangement joins TRBV15 to TRBJ1-5, with a tentative D call TRBD1 (6 bases). The CDR3 extends over 15 amino acids. V was trimmed by 3 bases and J by 2 bases, leaving 11 bases between them. In germline, CDR1 is LNHNV, CDR2 YYDKDF (reference sequence). CDR3 nucleotides: TGTGCCACCAGCAGGGATCCAGGGGGCAATCAGCCCCAGCATTTT. Translation: CATSRDPGGNQPQHF.

J is TRBJ1-2 and V is TRBV7-2; perhaps TRBD1 as D (6 bases). The CDR3 loop spans 14 amino acids. V was trimmed by 4 bases and J by 4 bases, leaving 13 bases between them. Germline CDR1 and CDR2: SGHTA and FQGNSA. The CDR3 loop reads CASSSYDRTYGYTF. CDR3 DNA: TGTGCCAGCAGCTCCTACGACAGGACCTATGGCTACACCTTC.

This sequence joins TRBV5-8 and TRBJ2-6; no clear D gene. CDR1 is SGHTS, CDR2 YDEGEE, per germline. This CDR3 region has 16 residues. Trimming shortened V by 0 bases and J by 0 bases, and 7 bases separated the two germline ends. CDR3 loop: CASSLGRSSGANVLTF. The DNA of the CDR3 is TGTGCCAGCAGCTTGGGCAGGTCCTCTGGGGCCAACGTCCTGACTTTC.

The rearrangement links TRBV12-5 to TRBJ1-1; D not certain. The V gene lost 7 bases and the J gene lost 5 bases, with 14 bases spanning the gap. CDR3 length: 13 residues. The germline gives CDR1 LGHNT, CDR2 FRNRAP. CDR3 residues: CASAMNQGTEAFF. CDR3 sequence (DNA): TGTGCTAGTGCGATGAACCAAGGAACTGAAGCTTTCTTT.

V gene TRBV19 combines with J gene TRBJ1-1; 7 bases are a match to TRBD1. CDR1 is LNHDA and CDR2 is SQIVND in the germline V gene (reference sequence). The V and J ends lost 6 bases and 0 bases, in that order; junction bases with no gene match: 4. This CDR3 region has 14 residues. The CDR3 is CASRRQGLNTEAFF. The DNA for the CDR3 is TGTGCCAGTAGGCGACAGGGTTTGAACACTGAAGCTTTCTTT.

The V and J genes are TRBV7-3 and TRBJ2-7; D possibly corresponds to TRBD1 (7 bases). The CDR3 totals 13 residues. Trimming shortened V by 5 bases and J by 3 bases, and 11 bases separated the two germline ends. Germline CDR1 reads SGHTA; CDR2 reads FQGTGA. This chain's CDR3 is CASSARDSYEQYV. In DNA form, the CDR3 reads TGTGCCAGCAGCGCGCGGGACAGCTACGAGCAGTACGTC.

The chain has TRBV5-1 and TRBJ2-1, with D uncertain. The germline V gene has CDR1 SGHRS and CDR2 YFSETQ. The germline V and J ends were trimmed by 0 bases and 0 bases, with 10 bases remaining between them. This CDR3 is 16 amino acids long. The CDR3 DNA sequence: TGCGCCAGCAGCTTGGCCGCCTCCCTCTCCTACAATGAGCAGTTCTTC. Its protein is CASSLAASLSYNEQFF.

This clone has only a few counts. V is TRBV20-1 and J is TRBJ1-2; D unclear. The CDR3 is 11 residues long. The germline V and J ends were trimmed by 3 bases and 5 bases, with 7 bases remaining between them. Germline-derived CDR1 and CDR2 are DFQATT and SNEGSKA (reference sequence). The CDR3 bases are TGCAGTGCTAGTTCGGCGTATGGCTACACCTTC. Translating it yields CSASSAYGYTF.

J is TRBJ2-3 and V is TRBV6-2 or TRBV6-3, with 7 bases lining up with TRBD1. Unmatched junction bases numbered 6, after V lost 2 bases and J lost 1 base. CDR1 and CDR2 (germline): MNHEY, SVGEGT. The CDR3 runs 16 residues. The DNA of the CDR3 is TGTGCCAGCAGTTACGCCTCGGGACAGCGCACAGATACGCAGTATTTT. It specifies CASSYASGQRTDTQYF.

V gene TRBV7-2 combines with J gene TRBJ2-7; D is ambiguous. V lost 1 base to trimming and J lost 5 bases, with 12 bases between them. Germline assignment: CDR1 SGHTA and CDR2 FQGNSA. This CDR3 comprises 14 residues. The CDR3 region has the DNA TGTGCCAGCAGCTTAGGGCAGTCAAACCACGAGCAGTACGTC. It encodes CASSLGQSNHEQYV.

V gene TRBV21-1 combines with J gene TRBJ1-6; TRBD1, the table's D call, was not compared with the DNA. TRBV21-1 is recorded as a pseudogene. The CDR3 has 18 residues. The CDR3, as DNA: TGTGCCAGCAGCAAAGCGCAAAGGCCGGGACAGGGTCATTCACCCCTCCACTTT. The encoded protein is CASSKAQRPGQGHSPLHF.

The chain combines TRBV9 with TRBJ2-4; D is perhaps TRBD1 (6 bases). Trimming took off 0 bases at V and 9 bases at J, with 10 bases between the two ends. CDR3 length: 13 residues. Germline V gene sequence: CDR1 SGDLS, CDR2 YYNGEE. The CDR3 bases are TGTGCCAGCAGCGTAGTTTGGGACACCATTCAGTACTTC. Translation: CASSVVWDTIQYF.

This sequence joins TRBV6-5 and TRBJ1-2; 9 nucleotides line up with TRBD1. Germline V gene data show CDR1 as MNHEY and CDR2 as SVGAGI. Trimming cost V 5 bases and J 6 bases; bases outside gene matches: 7. This CDR3 is built from 14 residues. CDR3 coding DNA: TGTGCCAGCAGTCCGGGACAGGGCCCCAATGGCTACACCTTC. Its translation is CASSPGQGPNGYTF.

This clone occurred once. V gene TRBV5-1 combines with J gene TRBJ2-1; 8 nucleotides line up with TRBD2. Germline V gives CDR1 SGHRS, CDR2 YFSETQ. V shed 2 bases, J shed 0 bases, and the junction held 4 bases outside the gene matches. The CDR3 is made up of 16 amino acids. DNA for the CDR3: TGCGCCAGCAGCTTAGCGGGGGCGATCTCCTACAATGAGCAGTTCTTC. This gives the protein CASSLAGAISYNEQFF.

The V gene is TRBV7-9, the J gene TRBJ2-1; TRBD2 matches 13 bases. The CDR3 totals 15 residues. Unmatched junction bases numbered 2, after V lost 5 bases and J lost 4 bases. The germline gives CDR1 SEHNR, CDR2 FQNEAQ (reference sequence). This chain's CDR3 is CASSKLAGGYNEQFF. CDR3 DNA sequence: TGTGCCAGCAGCAAACTAGCGGGGGGGTACAATGAGCAGTTCTTC.

This rearrangement joins TRBV5-1 to TRBJ1-1, with D unresolved. The V end lost 0 bases, the J end lost 2 bases, and 11 bases lay between the germline ends. Germline assignment: CDR1 SGHRS and CDR2 YFSETQ. This CDR3 has 15 amino acids. CDR3 sequence reads: CASSLELSGNTEAFF. In DNA form, the CDR3 reads TGCGCCAGCAGCTTGGAGTTATCAGGTAACACTGAAGCTTTCTTT. Looking up the rest from reference TRBV5-1 and TRBJ1-1 gives the full variable domain: KAGVTQTPRYLIKTRGQQVTLSCSPISGHRSVSWYQQTPGQGLQFLFEYFSETQRNKGNFPGRFSGRQFSNSRSEMNVSTLELGDSALYLCASSLELSGNTEAFFGQGTRLTVV.